A selection of T cell receptor beta chains follows, all from one sample in a study of T cell repertoires in cytomegalovirus infection. MiXCR was run by TCRdb on the reads, yielding one entry per CDR3 protein. The sample gives roughly 240,000 distinct CDR3 sequences, around 6.2% of which show up once; around 6.5% is in the top ten. Sequencing was performed on PBMCs. These receptors were collected from a human donor in good health (CMV status not recorded). Some clones in this sample may be carry-over from other donors' samples. CDR3s leave out the opening cysteine and the closing phenylalanine or tryptophan.

v_gene: TRBV25-1
CDR3aa: ASSEGTPEQY

v_gene: TRBV6-2/TRBV6-3
CDR3aa: ASTPQRDQETQY

v_gene: TRBV29-1
CDR3aa: SVEGAPGAGSKNIQY

v_gene: TRBV5-1
CDR3aa: ASSFGLRPSSYEQY

v_gene: TRBV28
CDR3aa: ASSQREGISSPLH

v_gene: TRBV6-2/TRBV6-3
CDR3aa: ASSSRGINQPQH

v_gene: TRBV20-1
CDR3aa: SARDILAYEQY

v_gene: TRBV7-2
CDR3aa: ASSLTAEGAF

v_gene: TRBV20-1
CDR3aa: SAREVVFGNTIY

v_gene: TRBV28
CDR3aa: ASRRKLVQETQY

v_gene: TRBV2
CDR3aa: ASSENYGYT

v_gene: TRBV20-1
CDR3aa: SAREDRAYEQY

v_gene: TRBV7-3
CDR3aa: ASSLPDGLAGGQETQY

v_gene: TRBV7-2
CDR3aa: ASSLDRIRSNQPQH

v_gene: TRBV20-1
CDR3aa: SASRSGVTDTQY

v_gene: TRBV7-2
CDR3aa: ASSLGPENTEAF

v_gene: TRBV7-9
CDR3aa: ASTTGRTEAF

v_gene: TRBV2
CDR3aa: ASTRAAQETQY

v_gene: TRBV29-1
CDR3aa: SVEAGQGMGYT

v_gene: TRBV6-2/TRBV6-3
CDR3aa: ASARAPLDQY

v_gene: TRBV6-1
CDR3aa: ASSGGTGANVLT

v_gene: TRBV5-1
CDR3aa: ASSLMWAGELF